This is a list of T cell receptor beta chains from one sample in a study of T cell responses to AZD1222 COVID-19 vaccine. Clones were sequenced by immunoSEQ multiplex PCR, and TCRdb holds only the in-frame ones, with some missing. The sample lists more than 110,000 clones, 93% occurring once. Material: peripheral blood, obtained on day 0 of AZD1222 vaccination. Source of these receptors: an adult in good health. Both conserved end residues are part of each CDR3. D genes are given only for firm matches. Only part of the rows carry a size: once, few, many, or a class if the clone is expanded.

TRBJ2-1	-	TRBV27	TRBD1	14	CASSSGTGVDEQFF	TGTGCCAGCAGCTCCGGGACAGGGGTGGATGAGCAGTTCTTC
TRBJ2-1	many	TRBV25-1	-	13	CASSANTYNEQFF	TGTGCCAGCAGTGCCAACACCTACAATGAGCAGTTCTTC
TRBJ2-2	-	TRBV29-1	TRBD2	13	CSVEERETGELFF	TGCAGCGTTGAGGAGCGGGAGACCGGGGAGCTGTTTTTT
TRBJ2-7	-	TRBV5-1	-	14	CASSLGPYSYEQYF	TGCGCCAGCAGCTTAGGACCGTACTCCTACGAGCAGTACTTC
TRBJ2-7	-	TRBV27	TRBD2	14	CASSLAGTRVEQYF	TGTGCCAGCAGTTTAGCCGGGACTAGGGTTGAGCAGTACTTC
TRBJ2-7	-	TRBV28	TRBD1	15	CASSLTGTGLDEQYF	TGTGCCAGCAGTCTAACCGGGACAGGGCTAGACGAGCAGTACTTC
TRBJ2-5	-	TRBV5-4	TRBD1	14	CASTTGAAQETQYF	TGTGCCAGCACTACAGGGGCTGCCCAAGAGACCCAGTACTTC
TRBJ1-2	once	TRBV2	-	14	CASSEKRVTYGYTF	TGTGCCAGCAGTGAAAAGAGGGTGACCTATGGCTACACCTTC
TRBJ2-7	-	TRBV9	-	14	CASSVGGIGYEQYF	TGTGCCAGCAGCGTAGGCGGGATTGGGTACGAGCAGTACTTC
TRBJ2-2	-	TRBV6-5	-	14	CASRRQSNTGELFF	TGTGCCAGCAGGAGACAATCGAACACCGGGGAGCTGTTTTTT
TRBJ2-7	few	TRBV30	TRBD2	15	CAWSLSLAGSYEQYF	TGTGCCTGGAGTCTAAGCCTAGCGGGGTCCTACGAGCAGTACTTC
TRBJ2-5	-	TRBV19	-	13	CASSTQGWETQYF	TGTGCCAGTAGTACGCAGGGCTGGGAGACCCAGTACTTC
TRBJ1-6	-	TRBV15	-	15	CATSREWQVLSSLHF	TGTGCCACCAGCAGAGAGTGGCAGGTCCTCTCGTCCCTCCACTTT
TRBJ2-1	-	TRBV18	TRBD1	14	CASSSRDSYNEQFF	TGTGCCAGCTCATCCCGGGACAGTTACAATGAGCAGTTCTTC
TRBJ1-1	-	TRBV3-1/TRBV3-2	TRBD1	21	CASSQEPPSETGGFVGTEAFF	TGTGCCAGCAGCCAAGAGCCCCCTTCCGAGACAGGGGGGTTCGTGGGCACTGAAGCTTTCTTT
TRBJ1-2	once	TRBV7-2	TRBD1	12	CASSPTGGGYTF	TGTGCCAGCAGCCCAACAGGGGGAGGCTACACCTTC
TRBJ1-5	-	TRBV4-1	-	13	CASSPQENQPQHF	TGCGCCAGCAGTCCGCAGGAAAATCAGCCCCAGCATTTT
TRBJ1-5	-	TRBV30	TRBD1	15	CAWTTGQGNRQPQHF	TGTGCCTGGACCACGGGACAGGGGAATAGGCAGCCCCAGCATTTT
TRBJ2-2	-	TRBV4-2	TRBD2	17	CASSQQGLAANTGELFF	TGTGCCAGCAGCCAACAGGGACTAGCGGCAAACACCGGGGAGCTGTTTTTT
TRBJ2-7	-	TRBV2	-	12	CASSRGSYEQYF	TGTGCCAGCTCTCGGGGCTCCTACGAGCAGTACTTC
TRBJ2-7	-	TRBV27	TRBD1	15	CASSFWGQGINEQYF	TGTGCCAGCAGTTTTTGGGGACAGGGTATCAACGAGCAGTACTTC
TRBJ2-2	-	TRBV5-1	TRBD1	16	CASSLEGAGYTGELFF	TGCGCCAGCAGCTTGGAGGGGGCAGGGTACACCGGGGAGCTGTTTTTT
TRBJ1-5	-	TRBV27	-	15	CASSPNVVGNQPQHF	TGTGCCAGCAGCCCCAATGTGGTAGGCAATCAGCCCCAGCATTTT
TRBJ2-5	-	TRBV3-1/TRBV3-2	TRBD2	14	CASSQTLAMETQYF	TGTGCCAGCAGCCAAACACTAGCGATGGAGACCCAGTACTTC
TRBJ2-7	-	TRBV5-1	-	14	CASSFAGARYEQYF	TGCGCCAGCAGCTTCGCAGGGGCCAGGTACGAGCAGTACTTC
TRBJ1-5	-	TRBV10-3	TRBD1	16	CAISESTGGGHQPQHF	TGTGCCATCAGTGAGTCAACAGGGGGCGGACATCAGCCCCAGCATTTT
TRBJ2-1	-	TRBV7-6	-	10	CASQVGEQFF	TGTGCCAGCCAGGTTGGTGAGCAGTTCTTC
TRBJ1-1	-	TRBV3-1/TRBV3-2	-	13	CASSAAGVGEAFF	TGTGCCAGCAGCGCAGCAGGGGTCGGTGAAGCTTTCTTT
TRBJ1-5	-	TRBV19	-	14	CASNPVPSNQPQHF	TGTGCCAGTAACCCCGTCCCGAGCAATCAGCCCCAGCATTTT
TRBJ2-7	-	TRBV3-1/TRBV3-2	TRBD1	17	CASSHDPGTEASYEQYF	TGTGCCAGCAGCCACGACCCCGGGACAGAGGCTTCCTACGAGCAGTACTTC
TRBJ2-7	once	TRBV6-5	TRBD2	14	CASSRTSGISEQYF	TGTGCCAGCAGTAGGACTAGCGGGATTAGCGAGCAGTACTTC
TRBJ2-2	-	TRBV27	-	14	CASGQFVRGGELFF	TGTGCCAGCGGTCAGTTTGTTCGGGGCGGGGAGCTGTTTTTT
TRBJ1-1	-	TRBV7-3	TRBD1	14	CASSLQGANTEAFF	TGTGCCAGCAGCTTACAGGGGGCGAACACTGAAGCTTTCTTT
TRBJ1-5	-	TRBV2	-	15	CASSEAGQGNQPQHF	TGTGCCAGCAGTGAAGCCGGGCAGGGCAATCAGCCCCAGCATTTT
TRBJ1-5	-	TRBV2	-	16	CASRETGIYSNQPQHF	TGTGCCAGCAGGGAGACGGGAATTTATAGCAATCAGCCCCAGCATTTT
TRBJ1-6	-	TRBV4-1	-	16	CASSPTRQEANSPLHF	TGCGCCAGCAGCCCGACCCGGCAGGAAGCCAATTCACCCCTCCACTTT
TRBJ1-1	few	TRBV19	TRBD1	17	CASTGGGTGAKNTEAFF	TGTGCCAGTACCGGAGGGGGGACAGGGGCGAAGAACACTGAAGCTTTCTTT
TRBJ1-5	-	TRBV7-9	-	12	CASSVVNQPQHF	TGTGCCAGCAGCGTTGTAAATCAGCCCCAGCATTTT
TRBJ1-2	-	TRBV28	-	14	CASGKIGTRGGYTF	TGTGCCAGCGGAAAGATTGGGACCCGAGGAGGCTACACCTTC
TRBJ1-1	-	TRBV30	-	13	CAWRETGNTEAFF	TGTGCCTGGAGGGAGACAGGGAACACTGAAGCTTTCTTT
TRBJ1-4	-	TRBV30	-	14	CAWNVAGAGEKLFF	TGTGCCTGGAATGTGGCAGGGGCCGGTGAAAAACTGTTTTTT
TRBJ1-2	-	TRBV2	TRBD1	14	CASSEGRGRYGYTF	TGTGCCAGCAGTGAAGGCAGGGGGAGGTATGGCTACACCTTC
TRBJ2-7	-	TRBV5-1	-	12	CASSSDSYEQYF	TGCGCCAGCAGCTCGGACAGTTACGAGCAGTACTTC
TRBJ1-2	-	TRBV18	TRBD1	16	CASSPQSGTGFYGYTF	TGTGCCAGCTCACCTCAGTCCGGGACAGGGTTCTATGGCTACACCTTC
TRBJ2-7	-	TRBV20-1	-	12	CSASSHRYEQYF	TGCAGTGCTAGTTCACACCGCTACGAGCAGTACTTC
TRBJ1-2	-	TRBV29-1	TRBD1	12	CSGTDRNYGYTF	TGCAGCGGTACGGACAGGAACTATGGCTACACCTTC
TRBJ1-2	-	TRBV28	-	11	CASSGGGGYTF	TGTGCCAGCAGTGGAGGGGGAGGCTACACCTTC
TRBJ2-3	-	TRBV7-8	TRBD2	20	CASTRFRTGTRTTDTDTQYF	TGTGCCAGCACACGCTTTAGGACCGGGACTAGAACGACCGACACAGATACGCAGTATTTT